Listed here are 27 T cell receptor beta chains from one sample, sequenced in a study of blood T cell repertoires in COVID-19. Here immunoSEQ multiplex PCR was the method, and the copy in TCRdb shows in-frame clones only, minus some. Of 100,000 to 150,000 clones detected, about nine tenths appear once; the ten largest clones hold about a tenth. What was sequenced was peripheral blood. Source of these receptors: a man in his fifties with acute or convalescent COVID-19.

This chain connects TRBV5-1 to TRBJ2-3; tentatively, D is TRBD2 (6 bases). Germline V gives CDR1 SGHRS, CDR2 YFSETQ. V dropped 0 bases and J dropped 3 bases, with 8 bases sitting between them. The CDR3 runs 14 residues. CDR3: CASSLGLGTDTQYF. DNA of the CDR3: TGCGCCAGCAGCTTGGGACTAGGAACAGATACGCAGTATTTT.

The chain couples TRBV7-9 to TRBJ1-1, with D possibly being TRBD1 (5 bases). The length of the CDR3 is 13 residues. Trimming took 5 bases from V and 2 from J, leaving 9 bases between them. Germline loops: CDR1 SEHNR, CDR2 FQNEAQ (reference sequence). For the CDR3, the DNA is TGTGCCAGCAGCCGGGACTTCAACACTGAAGCTTTCTTT. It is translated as CASSRDFNTEAFF.

CDR3 residues: CASSQLYLTGLSANYGYTF. In DNA, the CDR3 is TGTGCCAGCAGCCAACTGTATTTGACAGGTCTCTCAGCTAACTATGGCTACACCTTC. This chain connects TRBV28 to TRBJ1-2; D is perhaps TRBD1 (6 bases). The germline V and J ends were trimmed by 6 bases and 0 bases, with 26 bases remaining between them. The length of the CDR3 is 19 residues. Germline values: CDR1 MDHEN, CDR2 SYDVKM.

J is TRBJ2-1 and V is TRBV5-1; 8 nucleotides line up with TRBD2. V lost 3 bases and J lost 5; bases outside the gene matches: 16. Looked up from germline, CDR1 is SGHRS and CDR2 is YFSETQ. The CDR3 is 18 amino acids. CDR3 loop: CASSSPQRERHIHNEQFF. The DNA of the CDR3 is TGCGCCAGCAGCTCCCCCCAGCGGGAGAGACACATCCACAATGAGCAGTTCTTC.

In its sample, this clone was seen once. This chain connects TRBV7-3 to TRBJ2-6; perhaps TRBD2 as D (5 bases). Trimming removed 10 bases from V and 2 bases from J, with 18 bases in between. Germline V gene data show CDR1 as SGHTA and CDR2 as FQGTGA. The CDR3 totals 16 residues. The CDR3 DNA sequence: TGTGCCACTAGCTGGGTCGCGGGCCCTGGGGCCAACGTCCTGACTTTC. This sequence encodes CATSWVAGPGANVLTF.

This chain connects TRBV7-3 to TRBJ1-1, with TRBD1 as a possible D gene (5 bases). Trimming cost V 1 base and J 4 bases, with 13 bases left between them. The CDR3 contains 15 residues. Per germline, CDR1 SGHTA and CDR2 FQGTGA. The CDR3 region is CASSLNPPGITEAFF. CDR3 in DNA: TGTGCCAGCAGCTTAAATCCCCCAGGGATCACTGAAGCTTTCTTT. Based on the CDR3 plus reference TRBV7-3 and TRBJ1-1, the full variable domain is GAGVSQTPSNKVTEKGKYVELRCDPISGHTALYWYRQSLGQGPEFLIYFQGTGAADDSGLPNDRFFAVRPEGSVSTLKIQRTERGDSAVYLCASSLNPPGITEAFFGQGTRLTVV.

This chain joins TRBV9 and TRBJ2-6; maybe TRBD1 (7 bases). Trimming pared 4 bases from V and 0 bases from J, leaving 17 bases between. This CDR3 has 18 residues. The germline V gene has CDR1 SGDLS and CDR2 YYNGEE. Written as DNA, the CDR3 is TGTGCCAGCAGCCAGGGGGGCAGCTTTATCTCTGGGGCCAACGTCCTGACTTTC. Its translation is CASSQGGSFISGANVLTF.

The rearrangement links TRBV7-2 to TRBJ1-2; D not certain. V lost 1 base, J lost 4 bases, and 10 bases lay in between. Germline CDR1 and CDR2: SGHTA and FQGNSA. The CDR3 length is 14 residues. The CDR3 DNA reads TGTGCCAGCAGCTTAGACCCGCCAGGCTATGGCTACACCTTC. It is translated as CASSLDPPGYGYTF.

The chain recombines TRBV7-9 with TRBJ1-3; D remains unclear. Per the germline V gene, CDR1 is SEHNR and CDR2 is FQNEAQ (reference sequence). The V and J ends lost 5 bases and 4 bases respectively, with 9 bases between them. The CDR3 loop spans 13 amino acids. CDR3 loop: CASSPNQGNTIYF. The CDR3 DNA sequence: TGTGCCAGCAGCCCCAACCAGGGAAACACCATATATTTT.

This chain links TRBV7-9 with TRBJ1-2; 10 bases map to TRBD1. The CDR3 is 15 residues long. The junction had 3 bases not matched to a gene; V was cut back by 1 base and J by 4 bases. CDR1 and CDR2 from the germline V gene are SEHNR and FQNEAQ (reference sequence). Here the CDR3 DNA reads TGTGCCAGCAGCTTAGTGGACAGGGGGTCCTATGGCTACACCTTC. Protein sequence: CASSLVDRGSYGYTF. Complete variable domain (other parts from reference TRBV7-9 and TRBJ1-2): DTGVSQNPRHKITKRGQNVTFRCDPISEHNRLYWYRQTLGQGPEFLTYFQNEAQLEKSRLLSDRFSAERPKGSFSTLEIQRTEQGDSAMYLCASSLVDRGSYGYTFGSGTRLTVV.

The CDR3 is CASSPPRFQGSSGNTIYF. The DNA of the CDR3 is TGTGCCAGCTCACCACCGAGATTCCAGGGGAGCTCTGGAAACACCATATATTTT. The V and J genes are TRBV18 and TRBJ1-3; tentatively, D is TRBD1 (6 bases). From germline, CDR1 is KGHSH and CDR2 LQKENI. V was clipped by 0 bases and J by 0 bases, with 15 bases between them. CDR3 length: 18 amino acids.

The CDR3 sequence: CASSRQGSYEQYF. The CDR3 nucleotides read TGTGCCAGCTCACGACAGGGCTCCTACGAGCAGTACTTC. The chain carries TRBV18 and TRBJ2-7; 7 bases map to TRBD1. V was pared by 4 bases and J by 0 bases, with 0 bases of the junction left unmatched. Germline lookup yields CDR1 KGHSH and CDR2 LQKENI. CDR3 length: 13 residues.

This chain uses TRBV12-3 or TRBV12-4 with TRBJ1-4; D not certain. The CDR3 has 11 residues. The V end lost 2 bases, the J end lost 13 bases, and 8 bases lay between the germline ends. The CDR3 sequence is CASSLIRGLFF. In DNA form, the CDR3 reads TGTGCCAGCAGTTTAATCCGGGGACTGTTTTTT.

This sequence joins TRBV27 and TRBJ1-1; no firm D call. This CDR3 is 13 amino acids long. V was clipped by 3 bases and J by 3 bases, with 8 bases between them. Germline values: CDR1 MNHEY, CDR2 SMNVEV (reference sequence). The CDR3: CASSLLGDTEAFF. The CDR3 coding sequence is TGTGCCAGCAGTTTGTTGGGAGACACTGAAGCTTTCTTT.

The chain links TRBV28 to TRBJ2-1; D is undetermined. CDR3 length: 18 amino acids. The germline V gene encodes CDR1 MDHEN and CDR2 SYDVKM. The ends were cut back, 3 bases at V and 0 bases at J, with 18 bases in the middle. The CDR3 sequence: CASSFRSSGGGSYNEQFF. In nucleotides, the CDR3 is TGTGCCAGCAGTTTTAGGTCTTCTGGCGGCGGCTCCTACAATGAGCAGTTCTTC.

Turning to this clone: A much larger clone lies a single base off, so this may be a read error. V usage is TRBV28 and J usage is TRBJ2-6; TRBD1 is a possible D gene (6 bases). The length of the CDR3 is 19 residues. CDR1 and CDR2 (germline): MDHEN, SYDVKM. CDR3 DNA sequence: TGTGCCAGCACCCTGAGGGGGAGTACAAGCTCCTCTGAGGCCAACGTCCTGACTTTC. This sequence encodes CASTLRGSTSSSEANVLTF.

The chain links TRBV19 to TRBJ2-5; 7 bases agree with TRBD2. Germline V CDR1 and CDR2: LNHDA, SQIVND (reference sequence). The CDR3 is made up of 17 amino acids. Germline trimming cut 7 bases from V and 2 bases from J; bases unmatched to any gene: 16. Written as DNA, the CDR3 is TGTGCCAGTACCCTGCCCCCGGGACTAAGGAGACAAGAGACCCAGTACTTC. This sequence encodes CASTLPPGLRRQETQYF.

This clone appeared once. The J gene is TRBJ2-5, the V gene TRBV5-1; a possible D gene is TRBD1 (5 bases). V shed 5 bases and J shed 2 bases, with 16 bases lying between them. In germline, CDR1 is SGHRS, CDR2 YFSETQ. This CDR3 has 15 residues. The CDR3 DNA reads TGCGCCAGCAGTTCGACCAGGGCAGGTCAAGAGACCCAGTACTTC. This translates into CASSSTRAGQETQYF.

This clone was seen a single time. The chain's CDR3 is CATEILAGDRDTQYF. Here the CDR3 DNA reads TGTGCCACCGAGATACTAGCGGGGGATAGAGATACGCAGTATTTT. The genes are TRBV6-5 and TRBJ2-3, with 11 bases lining up with TRBD2. The CDR3 extends over 15 amino acids. The V and J ends lost 10 bases and 5 bases, in that order; junction bases with no gene match: 11. Germline CDR1 reads MNHEY; CDR2 reads SVGAGI.

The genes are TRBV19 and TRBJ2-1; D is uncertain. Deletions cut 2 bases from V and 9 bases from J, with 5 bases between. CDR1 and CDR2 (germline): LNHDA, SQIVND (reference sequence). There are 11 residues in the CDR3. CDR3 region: CASSIRSEQFF. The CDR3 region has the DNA TGTGCCAGTAGTATACGGAGTGAGCAGTTCTTC. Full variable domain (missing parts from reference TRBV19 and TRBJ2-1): DGGITQSPKYLFRKEGQNVTLSCEQNLNHDAMYWYRQDPGQGLRLIYYSQIVNDFQKGDIAEGYSVSREKKESFPLTVTSAQKNPTAFYLCASSIRSEQFFGPGTRLTVL.

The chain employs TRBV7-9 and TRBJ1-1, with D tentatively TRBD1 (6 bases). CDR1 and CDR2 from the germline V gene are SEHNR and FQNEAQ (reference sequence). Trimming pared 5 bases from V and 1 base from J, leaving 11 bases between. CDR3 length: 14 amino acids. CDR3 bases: TGTGCCAGCAGCGTACAGGGTTCGAACACTGAAGCTTTCTTT. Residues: CASSVQGSNTEAFF.

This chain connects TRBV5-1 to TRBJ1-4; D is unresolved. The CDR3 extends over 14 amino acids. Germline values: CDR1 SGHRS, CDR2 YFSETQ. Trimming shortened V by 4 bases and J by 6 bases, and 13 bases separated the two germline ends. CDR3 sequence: CASSPGGHDEKLFF. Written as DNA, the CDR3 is TGCGCCAGCAGCCCGGGAGGGCACGATGAAAAACTGTTTTTT.

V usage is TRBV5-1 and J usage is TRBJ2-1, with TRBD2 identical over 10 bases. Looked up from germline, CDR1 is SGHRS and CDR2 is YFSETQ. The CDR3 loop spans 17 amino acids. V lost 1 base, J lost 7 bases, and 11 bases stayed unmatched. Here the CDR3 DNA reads TGCGCCAGCAGCTTGAGGCTAGCGGGAGCAGAAGGAAATGAGCAGTTCTTC. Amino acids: CASSLRLAGAEGNEQFF.

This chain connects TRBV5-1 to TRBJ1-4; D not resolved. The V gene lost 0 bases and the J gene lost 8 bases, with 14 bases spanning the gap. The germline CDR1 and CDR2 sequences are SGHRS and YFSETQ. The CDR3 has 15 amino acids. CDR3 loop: CASSLVGLETEKLFF. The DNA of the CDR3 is TGCGCCAGCAGCTTGGTGGGTTTGGAGACCGAAAAACTGTTTTTT.

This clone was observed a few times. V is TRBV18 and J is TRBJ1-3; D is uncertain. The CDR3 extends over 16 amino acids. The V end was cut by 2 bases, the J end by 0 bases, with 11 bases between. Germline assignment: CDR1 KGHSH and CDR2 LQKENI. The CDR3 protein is CASSPNQMLSGNTIYF. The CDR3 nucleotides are TGTGCCAGCTCACCAAATCAGATGCTCTCTGGAAACACCATATATTTT.

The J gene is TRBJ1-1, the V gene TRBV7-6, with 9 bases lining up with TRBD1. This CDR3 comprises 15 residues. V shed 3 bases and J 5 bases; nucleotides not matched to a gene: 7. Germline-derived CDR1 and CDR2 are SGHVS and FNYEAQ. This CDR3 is CASSFRDRVGTEAFF. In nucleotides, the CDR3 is TGTGCCAGCAGCTTCAGGGACAGGGTGGGGACTGAAGCTTTCTTT.

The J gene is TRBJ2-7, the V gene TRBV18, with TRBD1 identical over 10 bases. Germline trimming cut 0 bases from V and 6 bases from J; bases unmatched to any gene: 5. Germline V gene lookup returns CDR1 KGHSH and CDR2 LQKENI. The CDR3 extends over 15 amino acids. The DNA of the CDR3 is TGTGCCAGCTCACCACCGGCGACAGGGGGCCTCGAGCAGTACTTC. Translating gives CASSPPATGGLEQYF. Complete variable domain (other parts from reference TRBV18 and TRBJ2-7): NAGVMQNPRHLVRRRGQEARLRCSPMKGHSHVYWYRQLPEEGLKFMVYLQKENIIDESGMPKERFSAEFPKEGPSILRIQQVVRGDSAAYFCASSPPATGGLEQYFGPGTRLTVT.